This T cell receptor (beta chain) was captured by sequencing in a study of cytomegalovirus exposure and HLA in healthy donors. Turning to the study itself: In a later analysis, it was reported that the roughly 120 validation repertoires had been produced on the same platform as the 670 or so repertoires belonging to the first cohort.

In the case of this clone: Antigen unknown.

Study-wide results and limits: The study recorded 164 TCR beta chains that were cytomegalovirus-associated. Reports described diagnosis of cytomegalovirus status by the classifier as highly specific and sensitive.

Assay: immunoSEQ multiplex PCR; the TCRdb copy retains only in-frame clones and omits some. Altogether around 60,000 clones are present, 96% being singletons, with the ten largest covering 1% to 1.5%. The CDR3 has 14 amino acids. The germline gives CDR1 LNHDA, CDR2 SQIVND (reference sequence). V shed 4 bases and J shed 1 base, with 10 bases lying between them. The sequence was collected from a woman aged 18-29 years in good health and CMV-seronegative. The chain links TRBV19 to TRBJ1-1; tentative D call: TRBD1 (5 bases). The sequenced sample was PBMCs. Here the CDR3 DNA reads TGTGCCAGTAGTAAGGTTGGGGCGAACACTGAAGCTTTCTTT. Residues: CASSKVGANTEAFF.